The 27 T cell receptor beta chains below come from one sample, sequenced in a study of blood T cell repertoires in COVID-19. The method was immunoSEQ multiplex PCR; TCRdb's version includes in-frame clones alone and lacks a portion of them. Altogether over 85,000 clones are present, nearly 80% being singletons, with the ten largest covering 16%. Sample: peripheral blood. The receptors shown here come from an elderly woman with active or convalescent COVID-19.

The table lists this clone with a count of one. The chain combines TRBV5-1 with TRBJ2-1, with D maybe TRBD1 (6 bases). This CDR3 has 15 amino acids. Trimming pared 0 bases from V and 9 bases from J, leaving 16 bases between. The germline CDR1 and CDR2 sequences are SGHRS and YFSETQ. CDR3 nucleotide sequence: TGCGCCAGCAGCTTGGGAGCCGGGACACGTTTTGAGCAGTTCTTC. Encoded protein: CASSLGAGTRFEQFF.

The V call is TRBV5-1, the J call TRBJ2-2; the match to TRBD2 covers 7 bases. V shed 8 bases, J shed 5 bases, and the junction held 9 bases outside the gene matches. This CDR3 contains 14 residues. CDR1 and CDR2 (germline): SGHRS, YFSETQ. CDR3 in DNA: TGCGCCAGTAACCGCGGGAGAGGAACCGGGGAGCTGTTTTTT. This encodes CASNRGRGTGELFF.

CDR3 in DNA: TGTGCCAGCAGTGCACAGCAAAATCAGCCCCAGCATTTT. It specifies CASSAQQNQPQHF. J is TRBJ1-5 and V is TRBV2, with D unresolved. Trimming cost V 4 bases and J 4 bases, with 8 bases left between them. This CDR3 has 13 amino acids. CDR1 is SNHLY, CDR2 FYNNEI, per germline.

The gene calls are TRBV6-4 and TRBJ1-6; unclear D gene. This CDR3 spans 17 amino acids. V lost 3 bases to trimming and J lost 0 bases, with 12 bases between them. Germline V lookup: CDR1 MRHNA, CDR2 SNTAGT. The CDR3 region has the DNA TGTGCCAGCAGTGAATTCGGATCTAGCTCCTATAATTCACCCCTCCACTTT. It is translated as CASSEFGSSSYNSPLHF.

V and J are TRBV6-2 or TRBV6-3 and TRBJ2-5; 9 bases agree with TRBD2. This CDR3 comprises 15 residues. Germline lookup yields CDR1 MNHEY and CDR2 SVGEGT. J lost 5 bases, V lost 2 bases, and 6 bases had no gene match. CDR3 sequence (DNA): TGTGCCAGCAGTTACGTCGCGGGAGGGTTGGAGACCCAGTACTTC. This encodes CASSYVAGGLETQYF.

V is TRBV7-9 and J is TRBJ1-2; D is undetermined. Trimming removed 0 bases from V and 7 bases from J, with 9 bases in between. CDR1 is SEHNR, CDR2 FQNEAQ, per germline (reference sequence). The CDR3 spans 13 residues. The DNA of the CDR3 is TGTGCCAGCAGCTTAGCCAGCGGTGCTGGCTACACCTTC. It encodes CASSLASGAGYTF. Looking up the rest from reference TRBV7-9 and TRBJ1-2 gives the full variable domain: DTGVSQNPRHKITKRGQNVTFRCDPISEHNRLYWYRQTLGQGPEFLTYFQNEAQLEKSRLLSDRFSAERPKGSFSTLEIQRTEQGDSAMYLCASSLASGAGYTFGSGTRLTVV.

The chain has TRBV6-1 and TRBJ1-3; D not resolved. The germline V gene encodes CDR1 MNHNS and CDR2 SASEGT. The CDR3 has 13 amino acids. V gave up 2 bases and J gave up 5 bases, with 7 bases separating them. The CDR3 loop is CASSEQARNTIYF. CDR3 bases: TGTGCCAGCAGTGAACAGGCGCGAAACACCATATATTTT.

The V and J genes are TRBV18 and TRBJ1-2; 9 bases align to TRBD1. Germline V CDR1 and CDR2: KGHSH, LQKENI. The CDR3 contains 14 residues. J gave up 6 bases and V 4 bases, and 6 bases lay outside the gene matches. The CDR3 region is CASSRDTGGDGYTF. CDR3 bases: TGTGCCAGCTCACGCGATACAGGGGGCGATGGCTACACCTTC.

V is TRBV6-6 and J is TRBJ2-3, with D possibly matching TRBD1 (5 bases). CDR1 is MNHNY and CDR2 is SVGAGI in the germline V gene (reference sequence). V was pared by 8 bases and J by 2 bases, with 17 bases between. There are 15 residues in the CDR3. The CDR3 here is CASSWARADTDTQYF. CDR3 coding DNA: TGTGCCAGCTCTTGGGCCAGGGCGGACACAGATACGCAGTATTTT.

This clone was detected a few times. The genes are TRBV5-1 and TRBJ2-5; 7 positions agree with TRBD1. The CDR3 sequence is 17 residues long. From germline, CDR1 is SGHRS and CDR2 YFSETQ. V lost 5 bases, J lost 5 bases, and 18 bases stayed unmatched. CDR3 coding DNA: TGCGCCAGCAGACTGCCAAAGGGACAGTGGAGGACGGAGACCCAGTACTTC. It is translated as CASRLPKGQWRTETQYF.

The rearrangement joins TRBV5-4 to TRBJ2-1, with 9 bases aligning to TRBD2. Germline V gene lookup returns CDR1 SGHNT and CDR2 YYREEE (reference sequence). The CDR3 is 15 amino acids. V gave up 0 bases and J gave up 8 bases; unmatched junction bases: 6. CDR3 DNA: TGTGCCAGCAGCTTGGCTGGCGGGAGGGCCTATGAGCAGTTCTTC. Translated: CASSLAGGRAYEQFF.

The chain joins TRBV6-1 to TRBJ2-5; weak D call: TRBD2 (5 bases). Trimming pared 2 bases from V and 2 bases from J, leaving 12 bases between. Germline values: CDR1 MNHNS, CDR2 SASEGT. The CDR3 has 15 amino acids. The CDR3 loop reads CASSETVTGQETQYF. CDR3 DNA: TGTGCCAGCAGTGAAACGGTGACGGGGCAAGAGACCCAGTACTTC.

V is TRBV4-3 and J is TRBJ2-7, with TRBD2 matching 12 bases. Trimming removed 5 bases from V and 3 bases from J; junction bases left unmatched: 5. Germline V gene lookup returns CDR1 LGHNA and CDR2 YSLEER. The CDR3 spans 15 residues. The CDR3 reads CASSSGLAGYYEQYF. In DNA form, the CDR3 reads TGCGCCAGCAGCTCCGGACTAGCGGGATACTACGAGCAGTACTTC.

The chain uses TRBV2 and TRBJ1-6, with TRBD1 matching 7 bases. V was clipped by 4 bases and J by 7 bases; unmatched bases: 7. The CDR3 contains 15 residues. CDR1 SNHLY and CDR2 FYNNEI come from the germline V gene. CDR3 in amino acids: CASSAQGKGNSPLHF. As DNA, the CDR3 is TGTGCCAGCAGTGCACAGGGGAAAGGAAATTCACCCCTCCACTTT.

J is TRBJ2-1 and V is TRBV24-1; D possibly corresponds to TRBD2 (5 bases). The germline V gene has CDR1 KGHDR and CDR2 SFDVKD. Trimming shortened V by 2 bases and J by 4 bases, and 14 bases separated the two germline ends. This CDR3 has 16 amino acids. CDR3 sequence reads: CATSDSSAEKYNEQFF. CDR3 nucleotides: TGTGCCACCAGTGATTCATCAGCGGAGAAGTACAATGAGCAGTTCTTC.

For the CDR3, the DNA is TGTGCCAGCTCACCAGGACTAGCGGAAACCTACGAGCAGTACTTC. Translating it yields CASSPGLAETYEQYF. The V and J genes are TRBV18 and TRBJ2-7; TRBD2 agrees at 10 bases. Germline assignment: CDR1 KGHSH and CDR2 LQKENI. V was pared by 2 bases and J by 2 bases, with 3 bases of the junction left unmatched. The CDR3 contains 15 residues.

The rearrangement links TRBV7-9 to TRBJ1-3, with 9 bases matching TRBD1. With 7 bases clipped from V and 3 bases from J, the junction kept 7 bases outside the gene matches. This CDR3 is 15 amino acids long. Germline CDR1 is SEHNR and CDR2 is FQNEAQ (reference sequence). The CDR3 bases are TGTGCCAGCACCTGGGACAGGGATGGTGGAAACACCATATATTTT. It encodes CASTWDRDGGNTIYF.

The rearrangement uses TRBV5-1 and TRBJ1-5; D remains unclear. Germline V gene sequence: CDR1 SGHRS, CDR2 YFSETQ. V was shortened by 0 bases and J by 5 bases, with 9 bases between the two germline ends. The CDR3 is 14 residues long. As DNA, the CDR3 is TGCGCCAGCAGCTTGGGTCCGGGAGATCAGCCCCAGCATTTT. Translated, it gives CASSLGPGDQPQHF.

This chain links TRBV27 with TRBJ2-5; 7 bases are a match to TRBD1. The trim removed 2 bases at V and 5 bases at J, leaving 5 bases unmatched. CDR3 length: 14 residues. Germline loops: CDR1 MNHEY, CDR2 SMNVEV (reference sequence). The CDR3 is CASSLTGVVETQYF. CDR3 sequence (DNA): TGTGCCAGCAGTTTAACAGGGGTGGTTGAGACCCAGTACTTC.

The CDR3 spells CASSPGTGGVTEAFF. For the CDR3, the DNA is TGCGCCAGCAGCCCAGGAACAGGGGGGGTCACTGAAGCTTTCTTT. This chain connects TRBV5-1 to TRBJ1-1, with 8 positions matching TRBD1. This CDR3 has 15 amino acids. The trim removed 4 bases at V and 4 bases at J, leaving 9 bases unmatched. Germline values: CDR1 SGHRS, CDR2 YFSETQ.

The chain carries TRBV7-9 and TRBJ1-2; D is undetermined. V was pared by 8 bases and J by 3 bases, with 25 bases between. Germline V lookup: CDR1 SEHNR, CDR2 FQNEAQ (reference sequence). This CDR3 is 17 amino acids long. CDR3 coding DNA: TGTGCCAGCTTACGGACGGGGAGCGAGGCGCTTTACTATGGCTACACCTTC. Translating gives CASLRTGSEALYYGYTF. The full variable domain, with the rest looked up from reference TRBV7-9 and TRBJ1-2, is DTGVSQNPRHKITKRGQNVTFRCDPISEHNRLYWYRQTLGQGPEFLTYFQNEAQLEKSRLLSDRFSAERPKGSFSTLEIQRTEQGDSAMYLCASLRTGSEALYYGYTFGSGTRLTVV.

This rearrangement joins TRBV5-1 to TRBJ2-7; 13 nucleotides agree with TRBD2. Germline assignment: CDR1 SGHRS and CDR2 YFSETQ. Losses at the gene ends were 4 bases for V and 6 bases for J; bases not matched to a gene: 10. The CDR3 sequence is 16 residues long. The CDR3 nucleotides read TGCGCCAGCAGCATTTTCCCTACTAGCGGGAGGGGCGAGCAGTACTTC. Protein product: CASSIFPTSGRGEQYF.

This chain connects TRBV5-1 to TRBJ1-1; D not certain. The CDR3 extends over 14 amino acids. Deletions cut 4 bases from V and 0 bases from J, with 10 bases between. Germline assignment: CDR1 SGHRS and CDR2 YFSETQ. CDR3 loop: CASSADTLNTEAFF. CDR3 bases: TGCGCCAGCAGCGCTGACACGTTGAACACTGAAGCTTTCTTT.

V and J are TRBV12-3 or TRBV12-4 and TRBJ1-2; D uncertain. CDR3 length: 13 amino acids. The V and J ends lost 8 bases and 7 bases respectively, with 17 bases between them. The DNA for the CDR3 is TGTGCCAGCGTCCCTTCGGGTCGCGGTGGCTACACCTTC. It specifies CASVPSGRGGYTF.

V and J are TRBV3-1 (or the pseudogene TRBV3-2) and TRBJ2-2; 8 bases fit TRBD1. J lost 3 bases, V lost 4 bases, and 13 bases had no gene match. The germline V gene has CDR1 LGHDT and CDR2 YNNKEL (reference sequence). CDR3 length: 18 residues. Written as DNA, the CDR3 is TGTGCCAGCAGCCGATGGGCAGGGGGCAAAAGGGACACCGGGGAGCTGTTTTTT. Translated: CASSRWAGGKRDTGELFF.

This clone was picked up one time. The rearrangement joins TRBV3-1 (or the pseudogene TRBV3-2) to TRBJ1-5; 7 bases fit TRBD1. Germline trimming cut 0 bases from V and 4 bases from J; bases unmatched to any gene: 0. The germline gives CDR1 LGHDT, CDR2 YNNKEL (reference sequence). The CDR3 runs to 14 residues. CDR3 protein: CASSQDRGNQPQHF. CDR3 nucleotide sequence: TGTGCCAGCAGCCAAGACAGGGGGAATCAGCCCCAGCATTTT.

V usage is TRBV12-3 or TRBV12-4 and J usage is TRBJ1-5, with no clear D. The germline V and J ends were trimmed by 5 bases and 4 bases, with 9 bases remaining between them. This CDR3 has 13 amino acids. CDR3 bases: TGTGCCAGCAGTCCCTGGCCGAATCAGCCCCAGCATTTT. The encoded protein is CASSPWPNQPQHF.